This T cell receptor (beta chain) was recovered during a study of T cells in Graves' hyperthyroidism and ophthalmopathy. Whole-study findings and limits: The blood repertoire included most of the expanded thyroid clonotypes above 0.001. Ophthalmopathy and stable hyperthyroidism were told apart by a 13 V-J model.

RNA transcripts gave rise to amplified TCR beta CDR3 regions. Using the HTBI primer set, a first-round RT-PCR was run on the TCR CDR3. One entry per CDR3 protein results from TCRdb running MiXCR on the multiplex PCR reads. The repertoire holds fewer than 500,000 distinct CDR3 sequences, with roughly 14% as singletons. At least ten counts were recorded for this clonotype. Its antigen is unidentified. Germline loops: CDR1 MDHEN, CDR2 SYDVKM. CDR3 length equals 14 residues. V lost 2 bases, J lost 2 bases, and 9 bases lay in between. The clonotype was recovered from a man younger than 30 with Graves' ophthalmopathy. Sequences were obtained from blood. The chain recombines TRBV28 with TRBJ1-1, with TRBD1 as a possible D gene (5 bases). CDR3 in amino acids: CASSLGDGNTEAFF. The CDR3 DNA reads TGTGCCAGCAGTTTAGGGGACGGAAACACTGAAGCTTTCTTT.